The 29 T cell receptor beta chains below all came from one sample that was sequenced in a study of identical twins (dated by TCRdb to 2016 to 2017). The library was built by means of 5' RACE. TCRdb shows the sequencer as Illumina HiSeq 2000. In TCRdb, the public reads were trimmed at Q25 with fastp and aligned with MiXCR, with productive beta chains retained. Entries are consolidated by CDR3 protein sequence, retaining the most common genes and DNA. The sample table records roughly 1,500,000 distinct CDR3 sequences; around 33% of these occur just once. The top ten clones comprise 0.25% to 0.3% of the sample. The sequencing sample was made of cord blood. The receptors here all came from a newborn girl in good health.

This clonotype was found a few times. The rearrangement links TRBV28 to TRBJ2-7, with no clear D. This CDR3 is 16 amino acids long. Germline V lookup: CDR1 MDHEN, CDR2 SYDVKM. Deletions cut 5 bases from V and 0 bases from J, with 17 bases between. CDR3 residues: CASSPDGFPSSYEQYF. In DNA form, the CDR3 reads TGTGCCAGCAGTCCCGACGGGTTTCCGAGCTCCTACGAGCAGTACTTC.

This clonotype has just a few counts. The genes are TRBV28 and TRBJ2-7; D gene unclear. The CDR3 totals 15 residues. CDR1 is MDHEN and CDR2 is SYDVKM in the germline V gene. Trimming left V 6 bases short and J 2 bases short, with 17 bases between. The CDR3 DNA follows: TGTGCCAGCAGCCCCTACCTAGAGGCTCCCTACGAGCAGTACTTC. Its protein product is CASSPYLEAPYEQYF.

The CDR3 sequence: CASSDGRTSSYNEQFF. The CDR3 DNA reads as TGTGCCAGCAGTGACGGGCGGACCAGCTCCTACAATGAGCAGTTCTTC. The V and J genes are TRBV6-4 and TRBJ2-1, with no clear D. Between the trimmed V and J ends, which lost 2 bases and 0 bases, there was a span of 11 bases. Germline V gene data show CDR1 as MRHNA and CDR2 as SNTAGT. The CDR3 has 16 amino acids.

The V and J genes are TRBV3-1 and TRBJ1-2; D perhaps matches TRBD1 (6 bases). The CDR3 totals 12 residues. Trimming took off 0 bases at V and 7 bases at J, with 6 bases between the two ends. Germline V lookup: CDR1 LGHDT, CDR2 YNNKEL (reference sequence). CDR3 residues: CASSQEQGGYTF. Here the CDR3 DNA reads TGTGCCAGCAGCCAAGAACAGGGTGGCTACACCTTC. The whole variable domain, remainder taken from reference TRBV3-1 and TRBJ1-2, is DTAVSQTPKYLVTQMGNDKSIKCEQNLGHDTMYWYKQDSKKFLKIMFSYNNKELIINETVPNRFSPKSPDKAHLNLHINSLELGDSAVYFCASSQEQGGYTFGSGTRLTVV.

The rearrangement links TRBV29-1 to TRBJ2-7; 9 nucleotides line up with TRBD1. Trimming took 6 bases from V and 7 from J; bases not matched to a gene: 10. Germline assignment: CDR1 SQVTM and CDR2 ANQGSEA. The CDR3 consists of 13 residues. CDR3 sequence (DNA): TGCAGCGTAGGGACAGGGCCCTACAATGAGCAGTACTTC. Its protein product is CSVGTGPYNEQYF.

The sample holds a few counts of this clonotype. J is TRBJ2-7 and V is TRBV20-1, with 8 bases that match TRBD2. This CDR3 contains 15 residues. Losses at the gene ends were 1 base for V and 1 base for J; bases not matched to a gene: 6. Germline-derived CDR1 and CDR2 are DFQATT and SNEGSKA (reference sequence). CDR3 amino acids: CSARAVAGPSYEQYF. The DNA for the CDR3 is TGCAGTGCTAGAGCTGTAGCGGGACCATCCTACGAGCAGTACTTC.

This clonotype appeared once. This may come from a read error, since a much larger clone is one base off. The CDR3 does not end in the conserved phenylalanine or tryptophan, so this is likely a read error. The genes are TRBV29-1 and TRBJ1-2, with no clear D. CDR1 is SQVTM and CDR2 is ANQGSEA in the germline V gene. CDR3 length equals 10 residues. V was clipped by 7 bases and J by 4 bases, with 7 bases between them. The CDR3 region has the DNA TGCAGCGCCGAGCTCTATGGCTACACCTCC. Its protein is CSAELYGYTS.

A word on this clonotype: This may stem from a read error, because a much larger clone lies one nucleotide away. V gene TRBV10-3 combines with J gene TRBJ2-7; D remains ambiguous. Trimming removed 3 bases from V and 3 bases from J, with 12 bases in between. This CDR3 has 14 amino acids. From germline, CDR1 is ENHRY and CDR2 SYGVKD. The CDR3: CAISDRTSYYEQYF. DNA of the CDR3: TGTGCCATCAGTGACAGGACGTCCTACTACGAGCAGTACTTC.

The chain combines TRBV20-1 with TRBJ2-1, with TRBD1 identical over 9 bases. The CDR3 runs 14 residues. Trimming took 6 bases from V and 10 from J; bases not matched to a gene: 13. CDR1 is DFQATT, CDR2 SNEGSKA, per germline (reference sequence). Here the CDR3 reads CSAATRTGALEQFF. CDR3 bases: TGCAGTGCCGCTACTAGGACAGGGGCCCTCGAGCAGTTCTTC.

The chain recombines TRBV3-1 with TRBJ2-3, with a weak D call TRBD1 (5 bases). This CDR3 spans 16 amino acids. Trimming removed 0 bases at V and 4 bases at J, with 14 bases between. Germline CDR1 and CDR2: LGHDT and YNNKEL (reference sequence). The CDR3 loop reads CASSQENRSPPDTQYF. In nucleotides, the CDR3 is TGTGCCAGCAGCCAAGAGAACAGGAGCCCCCCAGATACGCAGTATTTT.

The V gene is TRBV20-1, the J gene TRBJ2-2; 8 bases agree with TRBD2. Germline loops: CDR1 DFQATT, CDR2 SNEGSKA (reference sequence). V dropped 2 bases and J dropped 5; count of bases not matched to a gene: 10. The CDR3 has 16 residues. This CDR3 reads CSARRARTSPTGELFF. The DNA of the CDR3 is TGCAGTGCTAGACGTGCAAGGACTAGCCCTACCGGGGAGCTGTTTTTT.

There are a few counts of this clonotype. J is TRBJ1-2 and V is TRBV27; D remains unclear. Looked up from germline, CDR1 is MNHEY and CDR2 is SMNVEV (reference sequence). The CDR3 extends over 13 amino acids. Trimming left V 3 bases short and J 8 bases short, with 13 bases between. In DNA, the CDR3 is TGTGCCAGCAGTTTCTCCTCGATGTCAGGCTACACCTTC. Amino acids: CASSFSSMSGYTF.

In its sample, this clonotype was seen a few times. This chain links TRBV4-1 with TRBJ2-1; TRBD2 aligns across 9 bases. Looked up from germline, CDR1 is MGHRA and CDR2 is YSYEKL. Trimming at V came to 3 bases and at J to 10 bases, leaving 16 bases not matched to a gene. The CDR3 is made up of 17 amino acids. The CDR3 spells CASSQWGLAGYRSEQFF. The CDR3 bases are TGCGCCAGCAGCCAGTGGGGCCTAGCGGGGTACAGAAGCGAGCAGTTCTTC.

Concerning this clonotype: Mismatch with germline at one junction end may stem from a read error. The CDR3 region has the DNA TGTGTCAGCAGGCAGGACAGGGGTCCCCCTAATTCACCCCTCCACTTT. Translation gives CVSRQDRGPPNSPLHF. The chain recombines TRBV6-1 with TRBJ1-6; TRBD1 matches at 9 bases. CDR3 length equals 16 residues. Germline CDR1 is MNHNS and CDR2 is SASEGT.

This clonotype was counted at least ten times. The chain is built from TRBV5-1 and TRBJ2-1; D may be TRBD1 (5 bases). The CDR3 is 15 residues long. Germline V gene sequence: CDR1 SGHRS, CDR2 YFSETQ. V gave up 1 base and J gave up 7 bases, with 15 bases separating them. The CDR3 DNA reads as TGCGCCAGCAGCTTGTCAACAGGAGTAAGGAATGAGCAGTTCTTC. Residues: CASSLSTGVRNEQFF.

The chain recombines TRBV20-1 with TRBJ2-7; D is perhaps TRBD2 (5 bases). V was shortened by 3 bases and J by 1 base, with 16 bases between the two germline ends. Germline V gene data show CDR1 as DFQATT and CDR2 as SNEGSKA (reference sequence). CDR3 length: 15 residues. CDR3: CSASNPSGGSYEQYF. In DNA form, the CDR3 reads TGCAGTGCTAGTAACCCTTCGGGCGGGTCCTACGAGCAGTACTTC.

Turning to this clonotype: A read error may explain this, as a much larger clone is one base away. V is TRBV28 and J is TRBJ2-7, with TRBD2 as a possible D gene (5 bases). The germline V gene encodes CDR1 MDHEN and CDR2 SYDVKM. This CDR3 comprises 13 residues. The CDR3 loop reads CASGLLRGYEQYF. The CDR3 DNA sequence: TGTGCCAGCGGTTTATTACGGGGATACGAGCAGTACTTC.

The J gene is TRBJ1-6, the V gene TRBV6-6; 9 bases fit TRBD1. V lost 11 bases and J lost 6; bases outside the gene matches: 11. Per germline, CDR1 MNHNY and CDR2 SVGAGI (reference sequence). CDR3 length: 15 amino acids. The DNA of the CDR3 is TGTGCCTGCGGACCTCGGGACAGGGTTAATTCACCCCTCCACTTT. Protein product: CACGPRDRVNSPLHF.

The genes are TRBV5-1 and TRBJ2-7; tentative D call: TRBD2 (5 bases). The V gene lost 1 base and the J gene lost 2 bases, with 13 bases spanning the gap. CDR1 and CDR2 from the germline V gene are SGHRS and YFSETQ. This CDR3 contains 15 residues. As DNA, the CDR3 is TGCGCCAGCAGCTTGATAGAAGCGGAGACCTACGAGCAGTACTTC. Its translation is CASSLIEAETYEQYF.

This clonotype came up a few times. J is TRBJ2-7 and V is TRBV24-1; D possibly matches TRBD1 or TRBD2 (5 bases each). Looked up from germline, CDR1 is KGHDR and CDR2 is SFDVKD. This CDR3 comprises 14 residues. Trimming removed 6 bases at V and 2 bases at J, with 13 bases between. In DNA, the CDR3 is TGTGCCACCAGTTCCCTGGGGCGGGCCTACGAGCAGTACTTC. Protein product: CATSSLGRAYEQYF.

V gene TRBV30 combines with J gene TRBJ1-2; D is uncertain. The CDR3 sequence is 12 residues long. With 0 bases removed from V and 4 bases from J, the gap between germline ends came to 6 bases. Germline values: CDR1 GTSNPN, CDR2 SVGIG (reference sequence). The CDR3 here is CAWSVSPYGYTF. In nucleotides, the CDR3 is TGTGCCTGGAGTGTATCCCCCTATGGCTACACCTTC.

The CDR3, as DNA: TGCAGTGCTGGGGGCCCTAGCCGGAGCACAGATACGCAGTATTTT. Its translation: CSAGGPSRSTDTQYF. V and J are TRBV20-1 and TRBJ2-3; a possible D gene is TRBD1 (6 bases). Trimming shortened V by 5 bases and J by 0 bases, and 15 bases separated the two germline ends. Germline CDR1 is DFQATT and CDR2 is SNEGSKA (reference sequence). The CDR3 length is 15 residues.

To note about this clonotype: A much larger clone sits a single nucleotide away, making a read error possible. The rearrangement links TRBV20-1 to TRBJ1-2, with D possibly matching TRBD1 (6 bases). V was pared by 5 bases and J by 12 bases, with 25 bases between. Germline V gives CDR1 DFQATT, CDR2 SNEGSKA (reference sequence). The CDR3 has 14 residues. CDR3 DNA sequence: TGCAGTGCTGGGACACCCACTCCCCTGGGGGGCCACACCTTC. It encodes CSAGTPTPLGGHTF.

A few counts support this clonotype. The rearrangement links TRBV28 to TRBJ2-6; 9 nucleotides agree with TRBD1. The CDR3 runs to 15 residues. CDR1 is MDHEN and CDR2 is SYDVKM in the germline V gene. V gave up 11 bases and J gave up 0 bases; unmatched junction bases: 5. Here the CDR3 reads CACGTGNSGANVLTF. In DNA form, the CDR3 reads TGTGCCTGCGGGACAGGGAACTCTGGGGCCAACGTCCTGACTTTC.

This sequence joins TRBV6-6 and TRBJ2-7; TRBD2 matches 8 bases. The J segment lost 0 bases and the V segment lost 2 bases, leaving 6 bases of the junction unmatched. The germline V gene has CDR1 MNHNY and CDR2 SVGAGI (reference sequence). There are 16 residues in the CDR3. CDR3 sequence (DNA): TGTGCCAGCAGTTACCATAGCGGGGACCCCTCCTACGAGCAGTACTTC. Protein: CASSYHSGDPSYEQYF.

In nucleotides, the CDR3 is TGTGCCAGTAGTAATGGGGGTTGGAGCTTAGCCAAAAACATTCAGTACTTC. Translated: CASSNGGWSLAKNIQYF. The chain joins TRBV19 to TRBJ2-4, with D possibly being TRBD1 or TRBD2 (5 bases each). The CDR3 has 17 amino acids. Germline V gene data show CDR1 as LNHDA and CDR2 as SQIVND (reference sequence). Trimming took 4 bases from V and 0 from J, leaving 16 bases between them.

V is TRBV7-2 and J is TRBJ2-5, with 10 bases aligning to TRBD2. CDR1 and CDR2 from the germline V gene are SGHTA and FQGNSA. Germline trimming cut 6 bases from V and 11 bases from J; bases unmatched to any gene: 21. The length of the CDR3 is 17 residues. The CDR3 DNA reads TGTGCCAGCAGTCGAATCCCGGGACTAGCGCTGAACAATGAGCAGTACTTC. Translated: CASSRIPGLALNNEQYF.

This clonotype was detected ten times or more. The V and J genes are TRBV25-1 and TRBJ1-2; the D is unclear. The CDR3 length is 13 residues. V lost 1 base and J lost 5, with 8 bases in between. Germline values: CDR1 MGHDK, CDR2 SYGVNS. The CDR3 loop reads CASSEFGRYGYTF. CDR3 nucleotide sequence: TGTGCCAGCAGTGAATTCGGACGGTATGGCTACACCTTC.

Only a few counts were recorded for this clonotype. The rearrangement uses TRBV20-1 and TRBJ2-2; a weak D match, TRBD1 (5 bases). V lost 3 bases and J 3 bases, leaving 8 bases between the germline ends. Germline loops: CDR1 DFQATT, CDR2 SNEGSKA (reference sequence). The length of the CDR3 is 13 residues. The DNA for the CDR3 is TGCAGTGCTAGCGTCAGGGACACCGGGGAGCTGTTTTTT. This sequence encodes CSASVRDTGELFF.